Each of the 5 T cell receptor beta chains below was sequenced from the same sample in a study of T cells in women clearing cervical HPV infection. Clones were read by immunoSEQ multiplex PCR, and TCRdb kept only the in-frame ones, dropping some. The sample has roughly 40,000 clones. The sample comprised blood buffy coat. The receptors here all came from a woman between 18 and 75 years old with a cervical HPV16 infection that either progressed to CIN3+ or cleared (not recorded which).

On this clone itself: Read coverage stops 3 residues before the CDR3 terminus; the germline J gene supplies the remainder. The rearrangement uses TRBV19 and TRBJ2-1; 9 bases align to TRBD2. The V segment lost 5 bases and the J segment 8 bases; nucleotides outside the gene matches: 10. Germline assignment: CDR1 LNHDA and CDR2 SQIVND (reference sequence). The CDR3 has 15 amino acids. The DNA read from the CDR3 is TGTGCCAGTAGTGGTTGGCGGGAGGGCCAAGATGAG. As protein: CASSGWREGQDE. The CDR3 in its entirety is CASSGWREGQDEQFF.

About this clone: The CDR3 end lies 3 residues beyond the end of the read and is filled in from the germline J gene. J is TRBJ1-4 and V is TRBV7-2; D is unresolved. There are 11 residues in the CDR3. Trimming stripped 5 bases from V and 6 bases from J, with 4 bases between. From germline, CDR1 is SGHTA and CDR2 FQGNSA. The CDR3 spells CASSTHEKLFF. The CDR3 DNA, read in part, is TGTGCCAGCAGCACTCATGAAAAA.

Concerning this clone: The read stops 3 residues short of the end of the CDR3; the missing end is completed from the germline J gene. The V call is TRBV18, the J call TRBJ1-1; tentatively, D is TRBD1 (5 bases). This CDR3 spans 13 amino acids. The germline CDR1 and CDR2 sequences are KGHSH and LQKENI. Trimming took off 5 bases at V and 3 bases at J, with 10 bases between the two ends. The CDR3 protein is CASSTGIDTEAFF. CDR3 DNA, as far as it was read: TGTGCCAGCTCAACAGGCATAGACACTGAA.

As to this clone: The read gets to within 3 residues of the CDR3 end, and the germline J gene fills in the rest. The genes are TRBV12-3 or TRBV12-4 and TRBJ2-6; D remains unclear. This CDR3 has 14 residues. Trimming shortened V by 5 bases and J by 4 bases, and 9 bases separated the two germline ends. The CDR3 here is CASSHGPGANVLTF. The sequenced CDR3 bases are TGTGCCAGCAGTCACGGTCCCGGGGCCAACGTC.

A word on this clone: The observed sequence ends 3 residues before the CDR3 terminus, with the missing tail filled in from the germline J gene. V usage is TRBV11-3 and J usage is TRBJ2-1, with D possibly TRBD2 on 6 matching bases. Germline values: CDR1 SGHNT, CDR2 YENEEA. V lost 2 bases to trimming and J lost 6 bases, with 8 bases between them. CDR3 length: 13 residues. The covered CDR3 bases are TGTGCCAGCAGCTTACGGAGGGGCAATGAG. The encoded protein is CASSLRRGNE. The whole CDR3 protein reads CASSLRRGNEQFF.